Following are 30 T cell receptor beta chains from one sample sequenced in a study of blood T cell repertoires in COVID-19. The data were produced by immunoSEQ multiplex PCR, yet TCRdb's version contains in-frame clones alone and is incomplete. The sample has some 110,000 clones, around 80% seen once. Material for sequencing was peripheral blood. The source is a woman in her seventies with acute or convalescent COVID-19.

This clone showed up just once. V is TRBV5-1 and J is TRBJ2-7; tentatively, D is TRBD2 (6 bases). CDR1 is SGHRS and CDR2 is YFSETQ in the germline V gene. The CDR3 is made up of 16 amino acids. Deletions cut 1 base from V and 9 bases from J, with 23 bases between. CDR3 sequence reads: CASSLIGSGVTLRQYF. Here the CDR3 DNA reads TGCGCCAGCAGCTTGATTGGTAGCGGAGTAACTTTAAGGCAGTACTTC.

As to this clone: At one boundary the junction diverges from the germline segment, which might be a read error. The CDR3: CASSQGQGLPQHF. In DNA, the CDR3 is TGTGCCAGCAGTCAAGGCCAGGGCCTGCCCCAGCATTTT. The chain is built from TRBV3-1 (or the pseudogene TRBV3-2) and TRBJ1-5; tentative D call: TRBD1 (5 bases). The germline gives CDR1 LGHDT, CDR2 YNNKEL (reference sequence). The CDR3 has 13 residues.

V usage is TRBV5-6 and J usage is TRBJ2-5; perhaps TRBD2 as D (6 bases). The length of the CDR3 is 16 residues. Germline assignment: CDR1 SGHDT and CDR2 YYEEEE. Trimming left V 4 bases short and J 1 base short, with 17 bases between. The CDR3: CASSAWREGVQETQYF. For the CDR3, the DNA is TGTGCCAGCAGCGCCTGGAGGGAAGGTGTCCAAGAGACCCAGTACTTC.

The rearrangement links TRBV3-1 (or the pseudogene TRBV3-2) to TRBJ1-2, with a tentative D call TRBD1 (5 bases). CDR1 and CDR2 from the germline V gene are LGHDT and YNNKEL (reference sequence). Trimming cost V 0 bases and J 7 bases, with 15 bases left between them. The CDR3 runs 15 residues. CDR3 sequence reads: CASSQESGPGGGYTF. Here the CDR3 DNA reads TGTGCCAGCAGCCAAGAAAGCGGCCCGGGGGGTGGCTACACCTTC.

For the CDR3, the DNA is TGTGCCAGCAGCCAAGCGGGGTTTGGGGAGACCCAGTACTTC. The encoded protein is CASSQAGFGETQYF. The chain joins TRBV14 to TRBJ2-5, with D perhaps TRBD2 (5 bases). Germline assignment: CDR1 SGHDN and CDR2 FVKESK. The ends were cut back, 1 base at V and 5 bases at J, with 11 bases in the middle. CDR3 size: 14 residues.

The chain combines TRBV19 with TRBJ1-5, with D hard to call. The CDR3 has 15 residues. The germline V gene encodes CDR1 LNHDA and CDR2 SQIVND (reference sequence). The V gene lost 0 bases and the J gene lost 2 bases, with 8 bases spanning the gap. This CDR3 is CASSIDSAGNQPQHF. CDR3 coding DNA: TGTGCCAGTAGTATAGATAGTGCGGGCAATCAGCCCCAGCATTTT.

The V gene is TRBV6-4, the J gene TRBJ1-2, with D tentatively TRBD1 (5 bases). Germline V gives CDR1 MRHNA, CDR2 SNTAGT. The CDR3 is made up of 15 amino acids. Deletions cut 2 bases from V and 4 bases from J, with 14 bases between. CDR3 region: CASSDSPQGTYGYTF. CDR3 sequence (DNA): TGTGCCAGCAGTGACAGCCCGCAGGGAACCTATGGCTACACCTTC.

This chain connects TRBV2 to TRBJ2-1, with D maybe TRBD2 (7 bases). Per germline, CDR1 SNHLY and CDR2 FYNNEI. Trimming stripped 10 bases from V and 0 bases from J, with 16 bases between. The CDR3 has 15 amino acids. CDR3: CATKGGVSSYNEQFF. The CDR3 DNA reads as TGTGCCACCAAGGGGGGGGTAAGCTCCTACAATGAGCAGTTCTTC. Full variable domain (remainder filled in from reference TRBV2 and TRBJ2-1): EPEVTQTPSHQVTQMGQEVILRCVPISNHLYFYWYRQILGQKVEFLVSFYNNEISEKSEIFDDQFSVERPDGSNFTLKIRSTKLEDSAMYFCATKGGVSSYNEQFFGPGTRLTVL.

The chain couples TRBV7-2 to TRBJ2-5, with D perhaps TRBD2 (6 bases). The germline gives CDR1 SGHTA, CDR2 FQGNSA. The CDR3 is made up of 17 amino acids. The V end was cut by 3 bases, the J end by 7 bases, with 24 bases between. The CDR3, as DNA: TGTGCCAGCAGCTTTACCGGGTTGGCGGGGCTTGGGAGGACCCAGTACTTC. It is translated as CASSFTGLAGLGRTQYF. Looking up the rest from reference TRBV7-2 and TRBJ2-5 gives the full variable domain: GAGVSQSPSNKVTEKGKDVELRCDPISGHTALYWYRQSLGQGLEFLIYFQGNSAPDKSGLPSDRFSAERTGGSVSTLTIQRTQQEDSAVYLCASSFTGLAGLGRTQYFGPGTRLLVL.

The chain combines TRBV18 with TRBJ2-7, with D perhaps TRBD1 (6 bases). Germline CDR1 reads KGHSH; CDR2 reads LQKENI. The V gene lost 5 bases and the J gene lost 3 bases, with 14 bases spanning the gap. CDR3 size: 14 residues. The CDR3 protein is CASSMDSEIYEQYF. CDR3 nucleotides: TGTGCCAGCTCAATGGACAGCGAGATCTACGAGCAGTACTTC.

V and J are TRBV6-6 and TRBJ1-2; tentatively, D is TRBD1 (6 bases). CDR3 length: 14 amino acids. The V and J ends lost 2 bases and 5 bases respectively, with 12 bases between them. In germline, CDR1 is MNHNY, CDR2 SVGAGI (reference sequence). CDR3 in DNA: TGTGCCAGCAGTTACGGCCAGGGGTCGTATGGCTACACCTTC. Its translation is CASSYGQGSYGYTF.

This clone was recorded only once. The chain links TRBV11-2 to TRBJ2-1, with D unresolved. The V gene's germline CDR1 is SGHAT and CDR2 FQNNGV. The CDR3 totals 14 residues. The V gene lost 1 base and the J gene lost 14 bases, with 18 bases spanning the gap. The CDR3 is CASSLGPSLSGKFF. In DNA, the CDR3 is TGTGCCAGCAGCTTAGGCCCTAGTCTTTCTGGAAAGTTCTTC.

V is TRBV7-3 and J is TRBJ1-1; 8 nucleotides match TRBD1. This CDR3 comprises 17 residues. V gave up 1 base and J gave up 5 bases; unmatched junction bases: 12. CDR1 is SGHTA, CDR2 FQGTGA, per germline. The DNA of the CDR3 is TGTGCCAGCAGCTTAAGAGGACAGGGATTAGATAGGACTGAAGCTTTCTTT. It codes for CASSLRGQGLDRTEAFF.

The chain carries TRBV6-5 and TRBJ2-1; 10 bases match TRBD1. Germline V gene sequence: CDR1 MNHEY, CDR2 SVGAGI. The CDR3 has 15 amino acids. Trimming at V came to 5 bases and at J to 6 bases, leaving 7 bases not matched to a gene. The CDR3 here is CASSRQGASGNEQFF. CDR3 DNA sequence: TGTGCCAGCAGTCGACAGGGGGCGTCCGGCAATGAGCAGTTCTTC.

This chain joins TRBV6-1 and TRBJ2-5; a possible D gene is TRBD1 (6 bases). V was pared by 1 base and J by 5 bases, with 8 bases between. Looked up from germline, CDR1 is MNHNS and CDR2 is SASEGT. This CDR3 comprises 13 residues. Written as DNA, the CDR3 is TGTGCCAGCAGTGAAGGGACAGTTGAGACCCAGTACTTC. Translation: CASSEGTVETQYF.

The rearrangement links TRBV25-1 to TRBJ1-2, with a tentative D call TRBD1 (6 bases). V was cut by 7 bases and J by 13 bases, with 19 bases left in between. Germline CDR1 and CDR2: MGHDK and SYGVNS. The CDR3 runs to 12 residues. In DNA form, the CDR3 reads TGTGCCAGCACTATGACAGGTCTCTCACTCACCTTC. Amino acid sequence: CASTMTGLSLTF.

This clone has just one count. The chain recombines TRBV7-3 with TRBJ2-5, with 8 positions matching TRBD2. Losses at the gene ends were 5 bases for V and 4 bases for J; bases not matched to a gene: 6. CDR3 length: 14 residues. Looked up from germline, CDR1 is SGHTA and CDR2 is FQGTGA. The CDR3 here is CASSPGLGSETQYF. CDR3 nucleotide sequence: TGTGCCAGCAGCCCGGGACTAGGGTCAGAGACCCAGTACTTC.

V gene TRBV12-3 or TRBV12-4 combines with J gene TRBJ1-2; 10 bases are a match to TRBD1. V was clipped by 4 bases and J by 8 bases; unmatched bases: 1. The CDR3 has 12 amino acids. CDR3 sequence (DNA): TGTGCCAGCAGTTGGGACAGGGGAGGCTACACCTTC. Translating it yields CASSWDRGGYTF.

The rearrangement uses TRBV5-6 and TRBJ1-2; D ambiguous. Germline CDR1 SGHDT, CDR2 YYEEEE. This CDR3 is 13 amino acids long. The V end lost 0 bases, the J end lost 2 bases, and 5 bases lay between the germline ends. In DNA form, the CDR3 reads TGTGCCAGCAGCTTGGGGGCCAACTATGGCTACACCTTC. Amino acid sequence: CASSLGANYGYTF. Based on the CDR3 plus reference TRBV5-6 and TRBJ1-2, the full variable domain is DAGVTQSPTHLIKTRGQQVTLRCSPKSGHDTVSWYQQALGQGPQFIFQYYEEEERQRGNFPDRFSGHQFPNYSSELNVNALLLGDSALYLCASSLGANYGYTFGSGTRLTVV.

This clone has just a few counts. The chain uses TRBV7-9 and TRBJ2-7, with 11 bases that match TRBD2. The CDR3 consists of 17 residues. The J segment lost 0 bases and the V segment lost 0 bases, leaving 4 bases of the junction unmatched. CDR1 is SEHNR and CDR2 is FQNEAQ in the germline V gene (reference sequence). The CDR3 bases are TGTGCCAGCAGCTTAGCCCAGGGACTAGCGGCCTCCTACGAGCAGTACTTC. Its protein product is CASSLAQGLAASYEQYF.

This clone was counted once. This chain links TRBV10-3 with TRBJ2-5, with D perhaps TRBD2 (6 bases). The CDR3 is made up of 14 amino acids. V lost 6 bases, J lost 0 bases, and 11 bases lay in between. Germline CDR1 is ENHRY and CDR2 is SYGVKD. The CDR3 spells CAIRGGGNQETQYF. The CDR3, as DNA: TGTGCCATCAGGGGGGGAGGAAACCAAGAGACCCAGTACTTC.

This rearrangement joins TRBV6-1 to TRBJ2-5, with 9 bases that match TRBD1. CDR1 and CDR2 from the germline V gene are MNHNS and SASEGT. CDR3 length equals 19 residues. V dropped 0 bases and J dropped 2; count of bases not matched to a gene: 13. CDR3 bases: TGTGCCAGCAGTGAAGCGGTGGGGACAGGGTCGCGGTTGCAAGAGACCCAGTACTTC. As protein: CASSEAVGTGSRLQETQYF.

This clone was seen once. The rearrangement uses TRBV2 and TRBJ1-4; unclear D gene. Germline CDR1 is SNHLY and CDR2 is FYNNEI. The CDR3 is made up of 12 amino acids. Trimming took off 6 bases at V and 8 bases at J, with 10 bases between the two ends. The CDR3 loop reads CASRKSNEKLFF. CDR3 DNA sequence: TGTGCCAGCAGGAAGAGTAACGAAAAACTGTTTTTT.

The rearrangement uses TRBV2 and TRBJ2-7; D is undetermined. This CDR3 has 16 amino acids. V gave up 0 bases and J gave up 0 bases, with 12 bases separating them. CDR1 and CDR2 (germline): SNHLY, FYNNEI. The CDR3 bases are TGTGCCAGCAGTGAAGCGCTTCGACGGAGCTCCTACGAGCAGTACTTC. Translating it yields CASSEALRRSSYEQYF.

The chain carries TRBV6-5 and TRBJ2-3; 9 positions match TRBD2. CDR1 and CDR2 (germline): MNHEY, SVGAGI. V lost 7 bases and J lost 14; bases outside the gene matches: 10. This CDR3 has 12 amino acids. For the CDR3, the DNA is TGTGCCAGCATCGCTAGCGGGGTCGGTAGGTATTTT. It codes for CASIASGVGRYF.

The CDR3 DNA reads as TGTGCCAGTAGTCCCGACAGGGGGCAGACATGGGATAATTCACCCCTCCACTTT. As protein: CASSPDRGQTWDNSPLHF. The chain uses TRBV19 and TRBJ1-6; 10 bases match TRBD1. Germline CDR1 and CDR2: LNHDA and SQIVND (reference sequence). The CDR3 runs 18 residues. J lost 5 bases, V lost 5 bases, and 12 bases had no gene match.

The chain links TRBV5-1 to TRBJ1-1; unclear D gene. Germline CDR1 SGHRS, CDR2 YFSETQ. This CDR3 is built from 15 residues. Trimming removed 0 bases at V and 8 bases at J, with 17 bases between. The CDR3 here is CASSLGNPLSVEAFF. CDR3 DNA: TGCGCCAGCAGCTTGGGAAACCCCCTAAGCGTCGAAGCTTTCTTT.

The rearrangement links TRBV19 to TRBJ2-7; 14 bases align to TRBD2. Germline CDR1 LNHDA, CDR2 SQIVND (reference sequence). CDR3 length: 18 amino acids. V lost 4 bases and J lost 2; bases outside the gene matches: 10. The CDR3: CASSTKGTSGGRPYEQYF. As DNA, the CDR3 is TGTGCCAGTAGTACGAAAGGGACTAGCGGGGGCCGCCCCTACGAGCAGTACTTC.

The chain links TRBV6-5 to TRBJ2-7; 9 positions agree with TRBD2. This CDR3 spans 13 amino acids. V gave up 7 bases and J gave up 4 bases; unmatched junction bases: 5. CDR1 and CDR2 from the germline V gene are MNHEY and SVGAGI. The CDR3 bases are TGTGCCAGCACGGCTAGCGGGATTTACGAGCAGTACTTC. This sequence encodes CASTASGIYEQYF.

J is TRBJ1-5 and V is TRBV19; a possible D gene is TRBD1 (6 bases). V lost 1 base and J 7 bases, leaving 14 bases between the germline ends. The CDR3 is 15 residues long. Germline V gene data show CDR1 as LNHDA and CDR2 as SQIVND (reference sequence). Here the CDR3 DNA reads TGTGCCAGTAGTATAGTGGGGGCGCAAGGGCAGCCCCAGCATTTT. It codes for CASSIVGAQGQPQHF. Full variable domain (rest looked up from reference TRBV19 and TRBJ1-5): DGGITQSPKYLFRKEGQNVTLSCEQNLNHDAMYWYRQDPGQGLRLIYYSQIVNDFQKGDIAEGYSVSREKKESFPLTVTSAQKNPTAFYLCASSIVGAQGQPQHFGDGTRLSIL.